Each of the 32 T cell receptor beta chains below was sequenced from the same sample in a study of cytomegalovirus exposure and HLA in healthy donors (TCRdb year 2017). The library was generated by the immunoSEQ multiplex PCR assay. A mixture of 60 forward primers for TCR Vbeta segments and 13 reverse primers for TCR Jbeta segments was used in the multiplex PCR. This is the immuneACCESS table as TCRdb keeps it, with only in-frame sequences that have V and J called. A part of the clones is gone; compared with another copy, unresolved V genes explain less than half, and the rest is unexplained. The sample profile shows about 67,000 clones; around three quarters of them were found once. Around 4.7% of the sample is held by the ten biggest clonotypes. The sequenced material came from PBMCs. The source is a woman in her twenties or thirties in good health and CMV-seronegative.

This clone was observed a single time. The chain joins TRBV25-1 to TRBJ2-7; possible D gene TRBD1, 5 bases. Germline-derived CDR1 and CDR2 are MGHDK and SYGVNS. The V end was cut by 4 bases, the J end by 0 bases, with 19 bases between. This CDR3 is built from 17 residues. CDR3 in amino acids: CASSADRARVSSYEQYF. In DNA form, the CDR3 reads TGTGCCAGCAGTGCGGATCGGGCCAGGGTGAGCTCCTACGAGCAGTACTTC.

This clone was picked up one time. The rearrangement links TRBV15 to TRBJ2-1; 7 nucleotides agree with TRBD2. Germline loops: CDR1 LNHNV, CDR2 YYDKDF (reference sequence). The CDR3 runs 12 residues. The V segment lost 8 bases and the J segment 2 bases; nucleotides outside the gene matches: 0. Here the CDR3 DNA reads TGTGCCACCGGGGGGGCCTACAATGAGCAGTTCTTC. This translates into CATGGAYNEQFF.

J is TRBJ2-2 and V is TRBV11-2, with 10 bases that match TRBD2. The junction had 11 bases not matched to a gene; V was cut back by 4 bases and J by 3 bases. The CDR3 is 18 amino acids. Germline V CDR1 and CDR2: SGHAT, FQNNGV. CDR3 sequence (DNA): TGTGCCAGCAGCTCAGCGGGGAGGACTAGCGGTTACACCGGGGAGCTGTTTTTT. Translation gives CASSSAGRTSGYTGELFF.

This clone was seen more than once but under ten times. The V and J genes are TRBV2 and TRBJ1-2; D perhaps matches TRBD1 (6 bases). The V and J ends lost 4 bases and 2 bases respectively, with 20 bases between them. The CDR3 is 17 amino acids. Germline assignment: CDR1 SNHLY and CDR2 FYNNEI. For the CDR3, the DNA is TGTGCCAGCAGTGTCCCGTCGGCAGGGGTTGGGAACTATGGCTACACCTTC. It specifies CASSVPSAGVGNYGYTF.

The rearrangement links TRBV28 to TRBJ1-5; no clear D. The CDR3 length is 12 residues. Trimming pared 2 bases from V and 3 bases from J, leaving 2 bases between. CDR1 is MDHEN, CDR2 SYDVKM, per germline. In DNA form, the CDR3 reads TGTGCCAGCAGTTTACTCAATCAGCCCCAGCATTTT. Translated: CASSLLNQPQHF.

The chain has TRBV19 and TRBJ2-7; 7 bases are shared with TRBD2. J gave up 2 bases and V 1 base, and 2 bases lay outside the gene matches. The CDR3 loop spans 14 amino acids. Germline loops: CDR1 LNHDA, CDR2 SQIVND (reference sequence). This chain's CDR3 is CASSIGLAAYEQYF. DNA for the CDR3: TGTGCCAGTAGTATAGGGCTAGCGGCCTACGAGCAGTACTTC.

This clone was found once. This chain joins TRBV6-6 and TRBJ1-5; TRBD1 is a possible D gene (6 bases). There are 15 residues in the CDR3. Trimming left V 6 bases short and J 2 bases short, with 14 bases between. CDR1 is MNHNY and CDR2 is SVGAGI in the germline V gene (reference sequence). CDR3 DNA: TGTGCCAGCAGCCCCCCTACAGGGCGCAATCAGCCCCAGCATTTT. Translating gives CASSPPTGRNQPQHF.

The chain recombines TRBV7-9 with TRBJ1-2, with 8 bases aligning to TRBD1. CDR3 length: 18 residues. J lost 1 base, V lost 8 bases, and 18 bases had no gene match. Germline CDR1 SEHNR, CDR2 FQNEAQ (reference sequence). The CDR3, as DNA: TGTGCCAGCCCCGGAGACAGGGGTAGAGAGGGCCATAACTATGGCTACACCTTC. Amino acids: CASPGDRGREGHNYGYTF.

The rearrangement links TRBV27 to TRBJ2-1; possible D gene TRBD1, 5 bases. Trimming removed 5 bases from V and 8 bases from J, with 16 bases in between. CDR1 and CDR2 from the germline V gene are MNHEY and SMNVEV (reference sequence). This CDR3 comprises 14 residues. CDR3 amino acids: CASSRGQGFHEQFF. For the CDR3, the DNA is TGTGCCAGCAGTAGGGGCCAGGGTTTCCATGAGCAGTTCTTC.

The V gene is TRBV7-9, the J gene TRBJ2-6; D possibly corresponds to TRBD2 (6 bases). V lost 3 bases, J lost 0 bases, and 6 bases lay in between. This CDR3 comprises 15 residues. Per the germline V gene, CDR1 is SEHNR and CDR2 is FQNEAQ (reference sequence). The CDR3 DNA reads as TGTGCCAGCAGCTTGGGGGGCTCTGGGGCCAACGTCCTGACTTTC. Translation gives CASSLGGSGANVLTF.

The chain recombines TRBV7-2 with TRBJ2-4, with D tentatively TRBD2 (6 bases). The CDR3 loop spans 13 amino acids. V lost 4 bases to trimming and J lost 3 bases, with 7 bases between them. Germline lookup yields CDR1 SGHTA and CDR2 FQGNSA. In DNA form, the CDR3 reads TGTGCCAGCAGCTCGGGAGACAAAAACATTCAGTACTTC. Residues: CASSSGDKNIQYF.

The V call is TRBV6-1, the J call TRBJ2-3; the D gene is possibly TRBD2 (5 bases). The V gene lost 6 bases and the J gene lost 0 bases, with 10 bases spanning the gap. Germline V lookup: CDR1 MNHNS, CDR2 SASEGT. This CDR3 region has 14 residues. The CDR3 nucleotides are TGTGCCAGCAGCCCCGGACTGAGCACAGATACGCAGTATTTT. Protein sequence: CASSPGLSTDTQYF.

This chain uses TRBV25-1 with TRBJ2-7, with TRBD1 matching 9 bases. CDR3 length: 15 residues. V lost 1 base, J lost 5 bases, and 6 bases stayed unmatched. From germline, CDR1 is MGHDK and CDR2 SYGVNS. CDR3 sequence: CASSEWGTGKDEQYF. For the CDR3, the DNA is TGTGCCAGCAGTGAATGGGGGACAGGGAAGGACGAGCAGTACTTC.

As DNA, the CDR3 is TGTGCCTGGACTACAGGGAGCGGAAACACCATATATTTT. Translating it yields CAWTTGSGNTIYF. The gene calls are TRBV30 and TRBJ1-3; D may be TRBD1 (6 bases). V was pared by 4 bases and J by 4 bases, with 11 bases between. The CDR3 spans 13 residues. Germline V gene lookup returns CDR1 GTSNPN and CDR2 SVGIG (reference sequence).

This clone was seen repeatedly, ten times or more. This rearrangement joins TRBV6-4 to TRBJ2-1; tentatively, D is TRBD2 (5 bases). Germline V gene sequence: CDR1 MRHNA, CDR2 SNTAGT. The CDR3 covers 15 residues. The germline V and J ends were trimmed by 5 bases and 4 bases, with 15 bases remaining between them. This CDR3 reads CASSTDGGGYNEQFF. In DNA, the CDR3 is TGTGCCAGCAGTACGGACGGCGGAGGATACAATGAGCAGTTCTTC.

This chain connects TRBV29-1 to TRBJ2-5; D is perhaps TRBD1 (5 bases). V was trimmed by 0 bases and J by 2 bases, leaving 16 bases between them. This CDR3 region has 16 residues. Germline CDR1 reads SQVTM; CDR2 reads ANQGSEA. CDR3 sequence reads: CSVEDRGRVFQETQYF. CDR3 nucleotides: TGCAGCGTTGAAGATCGAGGCAGGGTTTTTCAAGAGACCCAGTACTTC.

V usage is TRBV4-1 and J usage is TRBJ2-3; 7 bases fit TRBD2. CDR1 and CDR2 from the germline V gene are MGHRA and YSYEKL. The CDR3 length is 17 residues. V shed 4 bases and J 1 base; nucleotides not matched to a gene: 11. The CDR3: CASSLRGREAGTDTQYF. The CDR3 DNA sequence: TGCGCCAGCAGCCTCAGAGGGAGGGAGGCGGGCACAGATACGCAGTATTTT.

CDR3 residues: CASSQGSGSVYEQFF. The CDR3 DNA sequence: TGTGCCAGCAGCCAAGGTAGCGGGAGTGTCTATGAGCAGTTCTTC. This chain links TRBV6-5 with TRBJ2-1, with 9 bases lining up with TRBD2. The germline V gene has CDR1 MNHEY and CDR2 SVGAGI. Trimming took 6 bases from V and 8 from J; bases not matched to a gene: 11. The CDR3 is 15 residues long.

The chain carries TRBV29-1 and TRBJ2-5; TRBD2 is a possible D gene (5 bases). The CDR3 sequence is 12 residues long. Germline values: CDR1 SQVTM, CDR2 ANQGSEA. V was shortened by 7 bases and J by 4 bases, with 13 bases between the two germline ends. The CDR3 spells CSGEKSGETQYF. The CDR3 DNA reads as TGCAGCGGGGAGAAGTCGGGAGAGACCCAGTACTTC.

The chain is built from TRBV9 and TRBJ1-2; the match to TRBD1 covers 11 bases. The CDR3 covers 15 residues. The V gene end was trimmed by 3 bases and the J gene end by 4 bases; junction bases not matched to a gene: 5. Germline CDR1 and CDR2: SGDLS and YYNGEE. In nucleotides, the CDR3 is TGTGCCAGCAGCGGACCCGGGACAGGGGGCTATGGCTACACCTTC. It is translated as CASSGPGTGGYGYTF.

The chain links TRBV19 to TRBJ1-2; D ambiguous. V lost 4 bases to trimming and J lost 5 bases, with 8 bases between them. Germline V CDR1 and CDR2: LNHDA, SQIVND (reference sequence). The CDR3 is 12 residues long. The CDR3 protein is CASSNFIYGYTF. DNA for the CDR3: TGTGCCAGTAGTAACTTTATTTATGGCTACACCTTC.

The chain links TRBV7-3 to TRBJ1-1; D uncertain. Trimming left V 5 bases short and J 4 bases short, with 11 bases between. The CDR3 sequence is 13 residues long. The germline V gene encodes CDR1 SGHTA and CDR2 FQGTGA. The CDR3 reads CASSPSGGTEAFF. As DNA, the CDR3 is TGTGCCAGCAGCCCGTCGGGAGGCACTGAAGCTTTCTTT. Full variable domain (missing parts from reference TRBV7-3 and TRBJ1-1): GAGVSQTPSNKVTEKGKYVELRCDPISGHTALYWYRQSLGQGPEFLIYFQGTGAADDSGLPNDRFFAVRPEGSVSTLKIQRTERGDSAVYLCASSPSGGTEAFFGQGTRLTVV.

This sequence joins TRBV2 and TRBJ1-3, with D tentatively TRBD1 (6 bases). This CDR3 is built from 16 residues. Trimming took 6 bases from V and 2 from J, leaving 17 bases between them. Germline V gives CDR1 SNHLY, CDR2 FYNNEI. CDR3 region: CASRGSWTDPGNTIYF. Here the CDR3 DNA reads TGTGCCAGCAGAGGAAGTTGGACAGATCCTGGAAACACCATATATTTT.

This chain links TRBV29-1 with TRBJ2-1; the D is unclear. Trimming cost V 5 bases and J 9 bases, with 11 bases left between them. The CDR3 length is 11 residues. Germline V gene lookup returns CDR1 SQVTM and CDR2 ANQGSEA. CDR3 sequence reads: CSVRSVTEQFF. CDR3 in DNA: TGCAGCGTTCGGAGCGTAACTGAGCAGTTCTTC.

The genes are TRBV11-2 and TRBJ1-6; D unresolved. Trimming took off 0 bases at V and 8 bases at J, with 14 bases between the two ends. Germline-derived CDR1 and CDR2 are SGHAT and FQNNGV. The CDR3 consists of 16 residues. DNA of the CDR3: TGTGCCAGCAGCTTAGATCGGGGAGGGTATGATTCACCCCTCCACTTT. Translation: CASSLDRGGYDSPLHF.

The CDR3 region is CSVARTANYGYTF. The CDR3 nucleotides read TGCAGCGTTGCTAGGACAGCTAACTATGGCTACACCTTC. The rearrangement links TRBV29-1 to TRBJ1-2, with D possibly matching TRBD1 (6 bases). The germline CDR1 and CDR2 sequences are SQVTM and ANQGSEA. Trimming shortened V by 4 bases and J by 0 bases, and 9 bases separated the two germline ends. The CDR3 contains 13 residues.

The chain links TRBV6-1 to TRBJ1-5, with a weak D call TRBD1 (6 bases). Deletions cut 0 bases from V and 6 bases from J, with 15 bases between. Germline values: CDR1 MNHNS, CDR2 SASEGT. The CDR3 runs to 16 residues. CDR3 DNA: TGTGCCAGCAGTGAAGCGCTTTCAGGGGCAGGTCAGCCCCAGCATTTT. Translated, it gives CASSEALSGAGQPQHF.

The gene calls are TRBV11-2 and TRBJ1-5; D remains unclear. V was clipped by 2 bases and J by 0 bases, with 8 bases between them. In germline, CDR1 is SGHAT, CDR2 FQNNGV. This CDR3 region has 15 residues. As DNA, the CDR3 is TGTGCCAGCAGCTTAAATAGACTTAGCAATCAGCCCCAGCATTTT. Its translation is CASSLNRLSNQPQHF.

The gene calls are TRBV4-3 and TRBJ1-2; the D is unclear. Germline CDR1 and CDR2: LGHNA and YSLEER. V gave up 0 bases and J gave up 8 bases, with 10 bases separating them. The CDR3 has 13 amino acids. The CDR3 loop is CASSQDLGGGYTF. In DNA, the CDR3 is TGCGCCAGCAGCCAAGATCTGGGAGGAGGCTACACCTTC.

The chain has TRBV5-4 and TRBJ1-6; D gene unclear. V lost 4 bases and J 10 bases, leaving 18 bases between the germline ends. The CDR3 is 15 residues long. Germline CDR1 is SGHNT and CDR2 is YYREEE (reference sequence). CDR3: CASSPNPRLESPLHF. CDR3 DNA sequence: TGTGCCAGCAGCCCAAACCCTCGGTTGGAGTCACCCCTCCACTTT.

The rearrangement uses TRBV7-8 and TRBJ1-2; 8 nucleotides agree with TRBD1. CDR1 is SGHVS, CDR2 FQNEAQ, per germline. The CDR3 has 15 amino acids. Trimming cost V 5 bases and J 6 bases; bases outside gene matches: 11. The CDR3 protein is CASSPFIQGADGYTF. CDR3 bases: TGTGCCAGCAGCCCATTCATTCAGGGGGCGGATGGCTACACCTTC.

V and J are TRBV28 and TRBJ2-7, with TRBD2 matching 7 bases. Trimming removed 1 base from V and 4 bases from J; junction bases left unmatched: 10. Per germline, CDR1 MDHEN and CDR2 SYDVKM. The CDR3 extends over 16 amino acids. CDR3 in DNA: TGTGCCAGCAGTTTATATGGGGGGGTCACCGATTACGAGCAGTACTTC. Translated, it gives CASSLYGGVTDYEQYF.